This T cell receptor (beta chain) was sequenced for a study of blood T cell repertoires in COVID-19. Study overall: There were acute and convalescent COVID-19 samples, and they came from the United States, Italy and Spain.

Germline V gives CDR1 LNHNV, CDR2 YYDKDF (reference sequence). Trimming stripped 1 base from V and 5 bases from J, with 12 bases between. This CDR3 has 15 residues. In the authors' methods: Reference gene primer amplification in the assay estimated nucleated cell counts. Measured with immunoSEQ multiplex PCR; TCRdb has only the in-frame clones, and not every one. The V and J calls and clone size come from that table; D and trimming were worked out from the DNA. There are some 150,000 clones in the sample; approximately 80% occur only once, and over 10% lies in the top ten. Material: peripheral blood. The sequence was collected from a man aged 55 to 70 with active or convalescent COVID-19. The V gene is TRBV15, the J gene TRBJ2-4, with D perhaps TRBD1 (5 bases). In nucleotides, the CDR3 is TGTGCCACCAGCAGAGTCGAGGAAGGGGAAAACATTCAGTACTTC. Protein: CATSRVEEGENIQYF.